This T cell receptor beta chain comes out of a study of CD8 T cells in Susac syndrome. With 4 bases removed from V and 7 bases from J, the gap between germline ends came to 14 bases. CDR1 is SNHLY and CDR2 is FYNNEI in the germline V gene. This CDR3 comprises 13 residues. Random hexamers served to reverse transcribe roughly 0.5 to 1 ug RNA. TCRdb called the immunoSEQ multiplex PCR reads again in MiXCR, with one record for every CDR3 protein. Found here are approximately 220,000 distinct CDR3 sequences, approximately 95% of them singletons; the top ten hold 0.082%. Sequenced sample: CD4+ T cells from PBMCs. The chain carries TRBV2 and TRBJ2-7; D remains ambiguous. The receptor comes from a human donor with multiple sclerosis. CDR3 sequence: CASSVDGVGEQYV. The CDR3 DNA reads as TGTGCCAGCAGTGTTGACGGCGTGGGGGAGCAGTACGTC.